The following is a T cell receptor (beta chain) sequence with its context. The V segment lost 0 bases and the J segment 6 bases; nucleotides outside the gene matches: 5. This CDR3 has 15 amino acids. The germline CDR1 and CDR2 sequences are GTSNPN and SVGIG (reference sequence). The sample comes from a study of blood T cell repertoires in COVID-19. Study as a whole: The origin of the acute and convalescent COVID-19 samples was the United States, Italy and Spain. T cells, B-cell-depleted T cells, or PBMCs provided the cDNA or gDNA that served as material.

Original analysis: Reference gene primer amplification gave nucleated cell count estimates. Clones were read by immunoSEQ multiplex PCR, and TCRdb kept only the in-frame ones, dropping some. D and trimming come from the DNA, and the V and J calls and clone size come from that table. This table has under 60,000 clones, about 88% appearing once. The chain joins TRBV30 to TRBJ2-3; 11 bases match TRBD1. Sequenced sample: peripheral blood. This sequence originates from a man aged 55 to 70 with acute or convalescent COVID-19. CDR3 DNA: TGTGCCTGGAGTGTAGGACAGGGGGCTACTGATACGCAGTATTTT. The encoded protein is CAWSVGQGATDTQYF.